The 13 T cell receptor beta chains given below trace back to one sample, sequenced in a study of cytomegalovirus exposure and HLA in healthy donors. 60 Vbeta and 13 Jbeta primers were used in PCR. Clones were read by immunoSEQ multiplex PCR, and TCRdb kept only the in-frame ones, dropping some. The data contain under 250,000 clones, approximately 85% of them seen just once; the ten biggest clones take up roughly 0.24%. The sample was PBMCs. These TCRs come from a girl aged 2 to 10 in good health and CMV-seronegative.

This clone appeared once. This chain links TRBV7-8 with TRBJ2-7; D perhaps matches TRBD1 (5 bases). CDR1 SGHVS and CDR2 FQNEAQ come from the germline V gene. CDR3 size: 14 residues. The V end was cut by 2 bases, the J end by 3 bases, with 11 bases between. CDR3 amino acids: CASSLIVGHYEQYF. In DNA form, the CDR3 reads TGTGCCAGCAGCTTAATCGTCGGACACTACGAGCAGTACTTC.

This rearrangement joins TRBV6-5 to TRBJ2-1; 9 bases align to TRBD2. This CDR3 has 14 residues. Losses at the gene ends were 7 bases for V and 3 bases for J; bases not matched to a gene: 4. Germline V gene data show CDR1 as MNHEY and CDR2 as SVGAGI. The CDR3 spells CASKKRGVYNEQFF. The DNA of the CDR3 is TGTGCCAGCAAAAAGCGGGGGGTCTACAATGAGCAGTTCTTC.

V gene TRBV7-2 combines with J gene TRBJ2-5, with TRBD2 matching over 8 bases. This CDR3 spans 14 amino acids. Per germline, CDR1 SGHTA and CDR2 FQGNSA. V dropped 4 bases and J dropped 5; count of bases not matched to a gene: 6. As DNA, the CDR3 is TGTGCCAGCAGCTCCGGGACTAGTGTGGAGACCCAGTACTTC. It specifies CASSSGTSVETQYF.

The chain has TRBV6-5 and TRBJ1-1; 7 bases map to TRBD1. Per germline, CDR1 MNHEY and CDR2 SVGAGI. V shed 2 bases and J 3 bases; nucleotides not matched to a gene: 9. The CDR3 covers 16 residues. Written as DNA, the CDR3 is TGTGCCAGCAGTTACCCGAAGGCAGGGGGTTACACTGAAGCTTTCTTT. Protein sequence: CASSYPKAGGYTEAFF.

The gene calls are TRBV29-1 and TRBJ2-1, with a tentative D call TRBD2 (5 bases). CDR1 is SQVTM and CDR2 is ANQGSEA in the germline V gene. The germline V and J ends were trimmed by 2 bases and 5 bases, with 7 bases remaining between them. The CDR3 runs to 12 residues. CDR3 sequence: CSVEMRDNEQFF. The CDR3 coding sequence is TGCAGCGTTGAAATGCGGGACAATGAGCAGTTCTTC.

This clone was recorded once. The chain joins TRBV23-1 to TRBJ2-3, with 8 positions matching TRBD2. TRBV23-1 is an open reading frame whose function is uncertain. J lost 3 bases, V lost 4 bases, and 24 bases had no gene match. This CDR3 contains 21 residues. As DNA, the CDR3 is TGCGCCAGCAGTCCCGCGGGGGAACTGGAAGCGGGAGAAGTGACTACAGATACGCAGTATTTT. It encodes CASSPAGELEAGEVTTDTQYF.

The rearrangement joins TRBV7-7 to TRBJ2-1, with no clear D. This CDR3 is 13 amino acids long. Germline values: CDR1 SSHAT, CDR2 FNYEAQ (reference sequence). V lost 1 base to trimming and J lost 5 bases, with 6 bases between them. The CDR3 DNA reads TGTGCCAGCAGCTTAGGACTTAACAATGAGCAGTTCTTC. Its protein is CASSLGLNNEQFF.

The J gene is TRBJ2-1, the V gene TRBV27; 7 nucleotides agree with TRBD2. The CDR3 runs to 19 residues. The germline CDR1 and CDR2 sequences are MNHEY and SMNVEV (reference sequence). Germline trimming cut 5 bases from V and 0 bases from J; bases unmatched to any gene: 16. CDR3 nucleotide sequence: TGTGCCAGCAGTCCCCTCCCCTCTAGCGGACGGAGCTCCTACAATGAGCAGTTCTTC. This sequence encodes CASSPLPSSGRSSYNEQFF.

This chain joins TRBV6-6 and TRBJ2-1; 14 bases are shared with TRBD2. Germline lookup yields CDR1 MNHNY and CDR2 SVGAGI (reference sequence). The junction had 7 bases not matched to a gene; V was cut back by 6 bases and J by 9 bases. CDR3 length equals 15 residues. The CDR3 DNA follows: TGTGCCAGCAGGACTAGCGGGAGGGCAGGGGGTGAGCAGTTCTTC. It translates to CASRTSGRAGGEQFF.

This clone was observed a single time. CDR3 DNA: TGTGCCAGCAGCCGGGATTCCCGGGAGCTGTTTTTT. Translation: CASSRDSRELFF. The gene calls are TRBV7-3 and TRBJ2-2, with D perhaps TRBD2 (5 bases). Germline lookup yields CDR1 SGHTA and CDR2 FQGTGA. The CDR3 has 12 amino acids. Trimming pared 5 bases from V and 9 bases from J, leaving 10 bases between.

This chain connects TRBV2 to TRBJ2-5; 13 nucleotides agree with TRBD2. Germline V gene lookup returns CDR1 SNHLY and CDR2 FYNNEI. The CDR3 is 15 amino acids. The V gene end was trimmed by 5 bases and the J gene end by 4 bases; junction bases not matched to a gene: 4. CDR3 loop: CASSLRTSGRETQYF. In nucleotides, the CDR3 is TGTGCCAGCAGTCTCCGGACTAGCGGGAGAGAGACCCAGTACTTC.

The rearrangement joins TRBV27 to TRBJ2-7; D ambiguous. Deletions cut 1 base from V and 0 bases from J, with 4 bases between. In germline, CDR1 is MNHEY, CDR2 SMNVEV (reference sequence). CDR3 size: 13 residues. CDR3 DNA sequence: TGTGCCAGCAGTTTATATTACTCCTACGAGCAGTACTTC. Translating it yields CASSLYYSYEQYF.

The rearrangement uses TRBV27 and TRBJ1-4; TRBD1 agrees at 8 bases. From germline, CDR1 is MNHEY and CDR2 SMNVEV (reference sequence). The junction had 7 bases not matched to a gene; V was cut back by 9 bases and J by 4 bases. The CDR3 totals 14 residues. The CDR3 nucleotides read TGTGCCAGTTCCCAGGGGGCCTTTAATGAAAAACTGTTTTTT. Encoded protein: CASSQGAFNEKLFF.